The 3 T cell receptor beta chains presented below share a single source sample, sequenced in a study of cytomegalovirus exposure and HLA in healthy donors. The PCR contained 60 Vbeta and 13 Jbeta primers. The repertoire was sequenced with immunoSEQ multiplex PCR; TCRdb's copy has only in-frame clones and lacks some. The table records 150,000 to 200,000 clones, 73% of them present only once. The sample taken for sequencing was PBMCs. The receptor set was obtained from a woman younger than 45 in good health and CMV-seronegative.

The gene calls are TRBV2 and TRBJ1-2; TRBD1 agrees at 9 bases. Germline-derived CDR1 and CDR2 are SNHLY and FYNNEI. The CDR3 has 14 amino acids. V lost 4 bases to trimming and J lost 10 bases; unmatched junction nucleotides: 10. This CDR3 is CASSARGRQGDYTF. The CDR3 DNA follows: TGTGCCAGCAGTGCCCGGGGCAGACAGGGGGACTACACCTTC.

The chain recombines TRBV7-3 with TRBJ2-5; D is uncertain. This CDR3 contains 13 residues. Trimming pared 3 bases from V and 5 bases from J, leaving 10 bases between. CDR1 and CDR2 (germline): SGHTA, FQGTGA. The CDR3 loop reads CASSFSRSETQYF. CDR3 nucleotide sequence: TGTGCCAGCAGCTTCAGCAGGTCCGAGACCCAGTACTTC.

This sequence joins TRBV29-1 and TRBJ2-2, with D possibly being TRBD1 (5 bases). Per the germline V gene, CDR1 is SQVTM and CDR2 is ANQGSEA. The CDR3 extends over 16 amino acids. Trimming cost V 7 bases and J 3 bases, with 21 bases left between them. The CDR3 region is CSANTVGREYTGELFF. DNA of the CDR3: TGCAGCGCCAACACGGTCGGCAGGGAATACACCGGGGAGCTGTTTTTT.